This T cell receptor beta chain was captured by sequencing in a study of blood T cell repertoires in COVID-19. Across the study: The cDNA or gDNA used as material had been derived from T cells, B-cell-depleted T cells, or PBMCs.

In the source study's methods: Scientists estimated how many nucleated cells there were by amplifying reference gene primers. Repertoires were generated with immunoSEQ multiplex PCR, while TCRdb's copy carries only in-frame clones and drops some. D and trimming come from the DNA, and the V and J calls and clone size come from that table. Of some 350,000 clones listed, roughly 90% were seen once; the top ten hold about 6.7%. Per the germline V gene, CDR1 is KGHSH and CDR2 is LQKENI. Between the trimmed V and J ends, which lost 1 base and 5 bases, there was a span of 17 bases. The CDR3 sequence is 16 residues long.

The receptor was derived from a woman aged 65 to 85 with COVID-19, enrolled during active disease. The sequenced sample was peripheral blood. V is TRBV18 and J is TRBJ1-2, with D possibly matching TRBD1 (5 bases). The CDR3 region is CASSPREGPEVYGYTF. The CDR3, as DNA: TGTGCCAGCTCACCACGGGAGGGGCCCGAGGTTTATGGCTACACCTTC.